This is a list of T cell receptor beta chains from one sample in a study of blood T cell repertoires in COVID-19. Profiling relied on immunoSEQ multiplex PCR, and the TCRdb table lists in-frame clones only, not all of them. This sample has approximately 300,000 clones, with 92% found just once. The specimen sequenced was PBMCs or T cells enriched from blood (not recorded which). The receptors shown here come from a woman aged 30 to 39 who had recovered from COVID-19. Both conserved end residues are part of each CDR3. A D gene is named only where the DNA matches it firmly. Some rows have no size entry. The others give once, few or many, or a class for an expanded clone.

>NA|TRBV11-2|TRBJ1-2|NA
TGTGCCAGCAGCTTAATCTCTAACGCTAGGGGTAACTATGGCTACACCTTC
CASSLISNARGNYGYTF
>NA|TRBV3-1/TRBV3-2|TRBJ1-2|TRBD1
TGTGCCAGCAGCCAAGTCCCACAGGGGAACTATGGCTACACCTTC
CASSQVPQGNYGYTF
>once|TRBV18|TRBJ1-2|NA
TGTGCCAGCTCGGACCCGGTTTCGGGGGGCAGCTATGGCTACACCTTC
CASSDPVSGGSYGYTF
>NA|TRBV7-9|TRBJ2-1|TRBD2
TGTGCCAGCAGCTATGGGCGGGAGGGTCACAATGAGCAGTTCTTC
CASSYGREGHNEQFF
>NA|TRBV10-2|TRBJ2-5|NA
TGCGCCAGCAGTGAGGTACGCCCAGTAACCCAGTACTTC
CASSEVRPVTQYF
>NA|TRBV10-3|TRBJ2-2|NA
TGTGCCGTCACGTCGGGTACCGGGGAGCTGTTTTTT
CAVTSGTGELFF
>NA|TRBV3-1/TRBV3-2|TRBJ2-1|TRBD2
TGTGCCAGCAGCCACGCAAGACTAGCGGGGCTGTACAATGAGCAGTTCTTC
CASSHARLAGLYNEQFF
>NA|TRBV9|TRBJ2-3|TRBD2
TGTGCCAGCAGGGGTAGCGGGATGCATACGCAGTATTTT
CASRGSGMHTQYF
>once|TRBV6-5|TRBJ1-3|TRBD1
TGTGCCAGCAGCCCACAGGGGAGGGGAAACACCATATATTTT
CASSPQGRGNTIYF
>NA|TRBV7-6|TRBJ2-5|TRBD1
TGTGCCAGCAGCCTCGGGACAGGGGAGGCAGAGACCCAGTACTTC
CASSLGTGEAETQYF
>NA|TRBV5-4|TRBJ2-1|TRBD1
TGTGCCAGCAGCCGAACCGGGACAGGGGCCAATGAGCAGTTCTTC
CASSRTGTGANEQFF
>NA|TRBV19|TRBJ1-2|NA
TGTGCCAGTAGGGTGGCGACAGCTAACTATGGCTACACCTTC
CASRVATANYGYTF
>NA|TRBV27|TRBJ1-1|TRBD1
TGTGCCAGCAATCCTTGGGACAGCCCACCGGTGTACACTGAAGCTTTCTTT
CASNPWDSPPVYTEAFF
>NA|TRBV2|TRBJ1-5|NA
TGTGCCAGCAGTGAGAGGGCAGTTAATCAGCCCCAGCATTTT
CASSERAVNQPQHF
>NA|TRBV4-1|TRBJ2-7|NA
TGCGCCAGCAGCCAAGTAATCAGGCCCCCCTACGAGCAGTACTTC
CASSQVIRPPYEQYF
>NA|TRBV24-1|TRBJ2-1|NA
TGTGCCACCAGGGACTCCTCCTACAATGAGCAGTTCTTC
CATRDSSYNEQFF
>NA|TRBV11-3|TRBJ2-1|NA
TGTGCCAGCAGCTTAGGGTCGGGATTCAATGAGCAGTTCTTC
CASSLGSGFNEQFF
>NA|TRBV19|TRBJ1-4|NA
TGTGCCAGTAGTATAATAGGAGGGGAAAAACTGTTTTTT
CASSIIGGEKLFF
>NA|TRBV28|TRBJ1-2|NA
TGTGCCACCGTGACAGGACCCTATGGCTACACCTTC
CATVTGPYGYTF
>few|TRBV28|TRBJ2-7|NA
TGTGCCAGCAGCGAACCGCGGGGCGGGATTTACGAGCAGTACTTC
CASSEPRGGIYEQYF
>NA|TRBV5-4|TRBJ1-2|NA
TGTGCCAGCAGCTTGGAAGCGGGGGCGATCTATGGCTACACCTTC
CASSLEAGAIYGYTF
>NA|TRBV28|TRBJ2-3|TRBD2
TGTGCCAGCAGTTTAAGTAGCGGGAGGGCCCCAGATACGCAGTATTTT
CASSLSSGRAPDTQYF
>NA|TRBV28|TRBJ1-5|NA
TGTGCCAGCCAGGGGACCCATCAGCCCCAGCATTTT
CASQGTHQPQHF
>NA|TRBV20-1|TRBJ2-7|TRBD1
TGCAGTGCTAGTAGGGACAGGGTCATCAACGAGCAGTACTTC
CSASRDRVINEQYF
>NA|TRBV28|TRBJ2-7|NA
TGTGCCAGCGTCGGTTCAACCCGGTCCTACGAGCAGTACTTC
CASVGSTRSYEQYF
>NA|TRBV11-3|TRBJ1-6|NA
TGTGCCAGCAGCTCGGACACGGTTAATTCACCCCTCCACTTT
CASSSDTVNSPLHF
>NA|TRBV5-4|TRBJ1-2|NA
TGTGCCAGCAGCTTTTCAGGGCACTATGGCTACACCTTC
CASSFSGHYGYTF
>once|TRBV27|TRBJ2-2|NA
TGTGCCAGCACCACTGCATACACCGGGGAGCTGTTTTTT
CASTTAYTGELFF
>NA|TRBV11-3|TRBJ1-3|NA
TGTGCCAGCAGCTTAGATCTCTTCAGGCCTTACTCTGGAAACACCATATATTTT
CASSLDLFRPYSGNTIYF
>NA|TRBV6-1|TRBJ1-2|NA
TGTGCCAGCAGTGAAAACGGGGGAAGATCCTATGGCTACACCTTC
CASSENGGRSYGYTF
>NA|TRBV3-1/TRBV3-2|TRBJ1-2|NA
TGTGCCAGCAGCCAGAAAGGGTCGGGGAGCGGCTACACCTTC
CASSQKGSGSGYTF
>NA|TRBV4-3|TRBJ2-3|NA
TGCGCCAGCAGCCAAGATCAGCAGGGGCGTAGTACAGATACGCAGTATTTT
CASSQDQQGRSTDTQYF
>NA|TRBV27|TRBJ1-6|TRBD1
TGTGCCAGCCGTTTCACGACAGGGGGTTATAATTCACCCCTCCACTTT
CASRFTTGGYNSPLHF
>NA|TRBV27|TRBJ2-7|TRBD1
TGTGCCAGCAGACTCACCGGGACAGGCGTCTTCTACGAGCAGTACTTC
CASRLTGTGVFYEQYF
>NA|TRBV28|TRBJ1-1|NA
TGTGCCAGCAGTTTAAGGGGGACTGAAGCTTTCTTT
CASSLRGTEAFF
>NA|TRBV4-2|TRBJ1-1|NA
TGTGCCAGCAGCCAAGATAAGAACACTGAAGCTTTCTTT
CASSQDKNTEAFF
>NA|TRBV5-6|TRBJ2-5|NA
TGTGCCAGCAGCCGGACTGACCTCGGGACCCAGTACTTC
CASSRTDLGTQYF
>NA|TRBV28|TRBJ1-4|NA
TGTGCCAGCAGCCCACATGTGGGCGAAAAACTGTTTTTT
CASSPHVGEKLFF
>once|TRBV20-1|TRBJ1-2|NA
TGCAGTGCTAGAAGCGGGTATGGCTACACCTTC
CSARSGYGYTF
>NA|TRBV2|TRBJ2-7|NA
TGTGCCAGCAGTGTAGGGGGTACAGGCGAGCAGTACTTC
CASSVGGTGEQYF
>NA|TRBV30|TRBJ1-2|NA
TGTGCCTGCAAAAGAGGGTTCTCTGGCTACACCTTC
CACKRGFSGYTF
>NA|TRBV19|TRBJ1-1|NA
TGTGCCAGTAGTATAGGTCAGGTCCTGAACACTGAAGCTTTCTTT
CASSIGQVLNTEAFF
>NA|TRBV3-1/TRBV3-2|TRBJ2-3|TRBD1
TGTGCCAGCAGCCAAAACACAGGGGGCGCTTATACGCAGTATTTT
CASSQNTGGAYTQYF
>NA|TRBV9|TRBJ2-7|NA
TGTGCCAGCAGCGTAGAAGCCACGGTCTACGAGCAGTACTTC
CASSVEATVYEQYF
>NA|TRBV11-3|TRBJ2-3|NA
TGTGCCAGCAGCTTAAGGGGGTCCCCAGATACGCAGTATTTT
CASSLRGSPDTQYF
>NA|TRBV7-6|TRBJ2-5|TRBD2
TGTGCCAGCAGCTCGGGCCCGGGACTAGCGGGAGAAACGGGGGGGTTTCAAGAGACCCAGTACTTC
CASSSGPGLAGETGGFQETQYF
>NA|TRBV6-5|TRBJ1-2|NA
TGTGCCAGCAGGGGGTCAGGGATCACCCTCTATGGCTACACCTTC
CASRGSGITLYGYTF
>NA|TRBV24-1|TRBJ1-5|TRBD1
TGTGCCACCAGTGACCCAGGACAGGGAACCAATCAGCCCCAGCATTTT
CATSDPGQGTNQPQHF
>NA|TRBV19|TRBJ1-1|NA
TGTGCCAGTTCCGGCGGGGGAGCTGAAGCTTTCTTT
CASSGGGAEAFF
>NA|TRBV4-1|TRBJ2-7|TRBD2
TGCGCCAGCAGCCAAGATCGGGCGGGAGGGCTAAACGAGCAGTACTTC
CASSQDRAGGLNEQYF
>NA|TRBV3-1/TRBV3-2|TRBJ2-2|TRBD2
TGTGCCAGCAGCTCCCCGGGGGGGGGCAGGACCGGGGAGCTGTTTTTT
CASSSPGGGRTGELFF
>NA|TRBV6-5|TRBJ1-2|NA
TGTGCCAGCAGTTACCACAGTGGCTACACCTTC
CASSYHSGYTF